The rows below give T cell receptor beta chains drawn from one sample of a study of OX40 agonist ivuxolimab in advanced cancers. The method was immunoSEQ multiplex PCR; TCRdb's version includes in-frame clones alone and lacks a portion of them. Of tens of thousands of clones listed, 90% to 95% were seen once; the top ten hold 2.6%. The sequencing used CD4+ or CD8+ T cells sorted from blood, collected in a trial of the OX40 agonist ivuxolimab. These receptors originate from an adult with an advanced solid tumor such as melanoma, head and neck, liver or kidney cancer. CDR3s include the opening cysteine and the closing phenylalanine or tryptophan. Each record gives: J gene, clone size, V gene, D gene, CDR3 length, CDR3 protein, CDR3 DNA. A D gene is named only where the DNA matches it firmly. Size is omitted from some rows. Given values are once, few, many or a class for expanded clones.

J: TRBJ1-2
size: .
V: TRBV5-1
D: TRBD1
length: 14
CDR3: CASRQTGTDYGYTF
DNA: TGCGCCAGCAGGCAGACAGGGACGGACTATGGCTACACCTTC

J: TRBJ2-1
size: .
V: TRBV5-1
D: TRBD1
length: 14
CDR3: CASSGDRGDNEQFF
DNA: TGCGCCAGCAGCGGGGACAGGGGCGACAATGAGCAGTTCTTC

J: TRBJ1-1
size: .
V: TRBV19
D: TRBD1
length: 14
CDR3: CASRSDRGNTEAFF
DNA: TGTGCCAGTAGATCCGACAGGGGGAACACTGAAGCTTTCTTT

J: TRBJ2-7
size: .
V: TRBV6-1
D: TRBD1
length: 16
CDR3: CASSATGGMSSYEQYF
DNA: TGTGCCAGCAGTGCGACAGGGGGGATGAGCTCCTACGAGCAGTACTTC

J: TRBJ2-2
size: .
V: TRBV29-1
D: .
length: 12
CDR3: CSVQGLTGELFF
DNA: TGCAGCGTTCAGGGACTCACCGGGGAGCTGTTTTTT

J: TRBJ2-5
size: .
V: TRBV6-6
D: TRBD2
length: 14
CDR3: CASSSLAGEETQYF
DNA: TGTGCCAGCAGCTCGCTAGCGGGAGAGGAGACCCAGTACTTC

J: TRBJ1-4
size: .
V: TRBV28
D: .
length: 15
CDR3: CASSGAGRKNEKLFF
DNA: TGTGCCAGCAGTGGGGCAGGCCGAAAAAATGAAAAACTGTTTTTT

J: TRBJ2-7
size: .
V: TRBV4-1
D: .
length: 17
CDR3: CASSQGWGTGFTYEQYF
DNA: TGCGCCAGCAGCCAAGGTTGGGGGACCGGGTTTACCTACGAGCAGTACTTC

J: TRBJ2-3
size: once
V: TRBV27
D: .
length: 16
CDR3: CASSLYRGLPTDTQYF
DNA: TGTGCCAGCAGTTTATACAGGGGACTTCCCACAGATACGCAGTATTTT

J: TRBJ2-3
size: .
V: TRBV5-6
D: .
length: 12
CDR3: CASSFTTDTQYF
DNA: TGTGCCAGCAGCTTCACAACAGATACGCAGTATTTT

J: TRBJ2-7
size: .
V: TRBV28
D: TRBD2
length: 14
CDR3: CASSLAGGSYEQYF
DNA: TGTGCCAGCAGTTTAGCGGGAGGGTCCTACGAGCAGTACTTC

J: TRBJ1-5
size: .
V: TRBV10-3
D: .
length: 13
CDR3: CAIGTLSNQPQHF
DNA: TGTGCCATCGGGACACTTAGCAATCAGCCCCAGCATTTT

J: TRBJ2-7
size: .
V: TRBV28
D: TRBD1
length: 16
CDR3: CASSLGGQGASYEQYF
DNA: TGTGCCAGCAGTTTAGGGGGACAGGGGGCCTCCTACGAGCAGTACTTC

J: TRBJ2-7
size: once
V: TRBV2
D: TRBD2
length: 13
CDR3: CARGTSGSYEQYF
DNA: TGTGCCAGAGGGACTAGCGGGAGCTACGAGCAGTACTTC

J: TRBJ2-1
size: .
V: TRBV21-1
D: .
length: 17
CDR3: CASSKERTGWTHNEQFF
DNA: TGTGCCAGCAGCAAAGAGAGGACAGGGTGGACCCACAATGAGCAGTTCTTC

J: TRBJ1-5
size: few
V: TRBV6-4
D: .
length: 13
CDR3: CASSLQGGQPQHF
DNA: TGTGCCAGCAGCCTACAGGGTGGGCAGCCCCAGCATTTT

J: TRBJ2-1
size: .
V: TRBV5-1
D: TRBD2
length: 17
CDR3: CASSENRGGGSDNEQFF
DNA: TGCGCCAGCAGCGAGAACCGAGGCGGCGGGAGCGACAATGAGCAGTTCTTC

J: TRBJ2-5
size: .
V: TRBV6-5
D: .
length: 13
CDR3: CASSSESWETQYF
DNA: TGTGCCAGCAGTTCCGAGAGTTGGGAGACCCAGTACTTC

J: TRBJ1-5
size: once
V: TRBV28
D: .
length: 16
CDR3: CASEGSAPLGNQPQHF
DNA: TGTGCCAGCGAGGGTTCGGCCCCCCTGGGCAATCAGCCCCAGCATTTT

J: TRBJ2-7
size: .
V: TRBV7-9
D: .
length: 14
CDR3: CASSLETGRGEQYF
DNA: TGTGCCAGCAGCTTAGAAACCGGTAGGGGCGAGCAGTACTTC

J: TRBJ1-2
size: .
V: TRBV28
D: .
length: 12
CDR3: CASQTSGYGYTF
DNA: TGTGCCAGCCAAACCAGTGGGTATGGCTACACCTTC

J: TRBJ1-1
size: .
V: TRBV18
D: .
length: 12
CDR3: CASSAGITEAFF
DNA: TGTGCCAGCTCTGCGGGGATCACTGAAGCTTTCTTT

J: TRBJ2-7
size: .
V: TRBV28
D: .
length: 13
CDR3: CASSSGLSYEQYF
DNA: TGTGCCAGCAGTTCCGGACTTTCCTACGAGCAGTACTTC

J: TRBJ1-5
size: once
V: TRBV7-9
D: TRBD1
length: 12
CDR3: CASSPSDRVEHF
DNA: TGTGCCAGCAGCCCGTCGGACAGGGTGGAGCATTTT

J: TRBJ2-7
size: .
V: TRBV19
D: .
length: 13
CDR3: CASSIQGKYEQYF
DNA: TGTGCCAGTAGTATCCAGGGGAAATACGAGCAGTACTTC

J: TRBJ2-7
size: .
V: TRBV18
D: .
length: 14
CDR3: CASSPSAGYYEQYF
DNA: TGTGCCAGCTCACCAAGCGCAGGGTATTACGAGCAGTACTTC

J: TRBJ1-6
size: .
V: TRBV7-9
D: .
length: 12
CDR3: CASSLGYSPLHF
DNA: TGTGCCAGCAGCTTAGGGTATTCACCCCTCCACTTT

J: TRBJ2-7
size: .
V: TRBV19
D: .
length: 13
CDR3: CASSNDPGTGQYF
DNA: TGTGCCAGTAGTAACGACCCCGGCACAGGGCAGTACTTC

J: TRBJ2-5
size: .
V: TRBV2
D: TRBD1
length: 15
CDR3: CASSERGLGAETQYF
DNA: TGTGCCAGCAGTGAGAGGGGGCTGGGAGCGGAGACCCAGTACTTC

J: TRBJ2-7
size: .
V: TRBV6-5
D: TRBD1
length: 14
CDR3: CASHPLDRAYEQYF
DNA: TGTGCCAGCCATCCCCTGGACAGGGCCTACGAGCAGTACTTC

J: TRBJ2-5
size: .
V: TRBV30
D: TRBD2
length: 15
CDR3: CAWSVLAGVGETQYF
DNA: TGTGCCTGGAGTGTACTAGCGGGAGTCGGGGAGACCCAGTACTTC

J: TRBJ1-1
size: .
V: TRBV9
D: .
length: 12
CDR3: CASGGMNTEAFF
DNA: TGTGCCAGCGGGGGGATGAACACTGAAGCTTTCTTT

J: TRBJ1-5
size: .
V: TRBV16
D: TRBD1
length: 18
CDR3: CASSQGGTGPNSNQPQHF
DNA: TGTGCCAGCAGCCAGGGTGGGACAGGACCTAATAGCAATCAGCCCCAGCATTTT

J: TRBJ2-7
size: .
V: TRBV28
D: TRBD2
length: 16
CDR3: CASSPASGRARDEQYF
DNA: TGTGCCAGCAGCCCAGCTAGCGGGAGGGCCCGGGACGAGCAGTACTTC

J: TRBJ2-5
size: .
V: TRBV29-1
D: TRBD1
length: 14
CDR3: CSVERGQGQETQYF
DNA: TGCAGCGTTGAAAGGGGACAGGGCCAAGAGACCCAGTACTTC

J: TRBJ2-6
size: .
V: TRBV19
D: .
length: 15
CDR3: CASRGSPLWANVLTF
DNA: TGTGCCAGTAGGGGCTCGCCCCTCTGGGCCAACGTCCTGACTTTC

J: TRBJ2-5
size: .
V: TRBV5-1
D: .
length: 15
CDR3: CASSLLDTKGETQYF
DNA: TGCGCCAGCAGCTTGTTGGACACTAAAGGAGAGACCCAGTACTTC

J: TRBJ2-7
size: .
V: TRBV19
D: .
length: 16
CDR3: CASSISQGASSYEQYF
DNA: TGTGCCAGTAGTATCTCCCAGGGCGCCTCCTCCTACGAGCAGTACTTC

J: TRBJ2-7
size: .
V: TRBV7-8
D: .
length: 14
CDR3: CASSLDQGIGEQYF
DNA: TGTGCCAGCAGCTTAGATCAGGGAATTGGCGAGCAGTACTTC

J: TRBJ1-5
size: .
V: TRBV6-6
D: .
length: 15
CDR3: CASSYDGVINQPQHF
DNA: TGTGCCAGCAGTTATGACGGGGTTATCAATCAGCCCCAGCATTTT

J: TRBJ2-5
size: .
V: TRBV5-5
D: TRBD1
length: 15
CDR3: CASSLNPGQGETQYF
DNA: TGTGCCAGCAGCTTGAATCCGGGACAGGGGGAGACCCAGTACTTC

J: TRBJ2-1
size: once
V: TRBV6-1
D: .
length: 14
CDR3: CASSERARGNEQFF
DNA: TGTGCCAGCAGTGAAAGAGCTAGGGGCAATGAGCAGTTCTTC

J: TRBJ2-1
size: .
V: TRBV30
D: .
length: 16
CDR3: CAWSGGGTIAYNEQFF
DNA: TGTGCCTGGAGTGGGGGAGGAACTATCGCCTACAATGAGCAGTTCTTC